This T cell receptor (beta chain) was retrieved from a study of shared clonotypes between healthy human individuals. Study outcomes and limitations: Donor clonotype sharing was expected to depend on sequencing depth.

Splitting of CD4+ cells produced CD45RA+ naive and CD45RA-negative memory subsets. V was pared by 3 bases and J by 5 bases, with 9 bases of the junction left unmatched. The CDR3 is made up of 16 amino acids. Germline V CDR1 and CDR2: MGHRA, YSYEKL. Measured with immunoSEQ multiplex PCR; TCRdb has only the in-frame clones, and not every one. The sample contains some 2,100,000 clones, approximately 94% of which appear only once. As to this clone: Its antigen is still unknown.

This clonotype was sampled from a man aged 18 to 30 in good health. The sequenced material came from naive CD4+ T cells sorted from blood. Subset reported: CD45RA+ positively selected. J is TRBJ2-4 and V is TRBV4-1; TRBD2 matches at 8 bases. Here the CDR3 DNA reads TGCGCCAGCAGCCAGCGGGGGGCAGGTTCAGAAAACATTCAGTACTTC. Translation gives CASSQRGAGSENIQYF.